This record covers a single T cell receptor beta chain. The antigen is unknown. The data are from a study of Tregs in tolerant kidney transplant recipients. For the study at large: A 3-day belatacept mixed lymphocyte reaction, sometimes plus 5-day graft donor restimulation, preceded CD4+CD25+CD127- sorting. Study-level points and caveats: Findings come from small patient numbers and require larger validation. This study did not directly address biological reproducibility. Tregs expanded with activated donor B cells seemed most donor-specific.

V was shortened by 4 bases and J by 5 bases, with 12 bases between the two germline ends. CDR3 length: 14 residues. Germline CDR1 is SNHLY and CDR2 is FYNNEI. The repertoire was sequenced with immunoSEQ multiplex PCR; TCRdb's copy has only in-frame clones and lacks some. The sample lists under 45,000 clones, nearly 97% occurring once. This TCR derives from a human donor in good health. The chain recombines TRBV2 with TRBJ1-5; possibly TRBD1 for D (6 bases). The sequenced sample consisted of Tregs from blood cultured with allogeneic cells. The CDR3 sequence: CASSVQGRDQPQHF. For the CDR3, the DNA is TGTGCCAGCAGTGTACAGGGTAGGGATCAGCCCCAGCATTTT.